The T cell receptor (beta chain) described here comes from a study of cytomegalovirus exposure and HLA in healthy donors. Overall study context: Among roughly 180 million T cells, an earlier analysis found roughly 110 million unique TCR beta sequences. General observations from the study: Cytomegalovirus association was listed for about 180 TCR beta chains. It was reported in a later analysis that an Asian-associated ancestry cluster showed fewer N-insertions than the roughly 670-donor mean.

This CDR3 region has 18 residues. The germline V gene encodes CDR1 LGHNA and CDR2 YNFKEQ. V shed 2 bases and J 0 bases; nucleotides not matched to a gene: 13. Healthy bone marrow donors made up the donor group. Use of 60 Vbeta and 13 Jbeta primers characterized the PCR. The assay was immunoSEQ multiplex PCR, and TCRdb's table has in-frame clones only and misses some. The sample lists 150,000 to 200,000 clones, approximately 80% occurring once. Worth noting for this clone: Its antigen is still unknown.

This chain connects TRBV4-2 to TRBJ2-7, with 7 nucleotides matching TRBD1. The specimen sequenced was PBMCs. This receptor was taken from a woman aged 18-29 years in good health and CMV-seronegative. The CDR3 coding sequence is TGTGCCAGCAGCCAACTCCAACCAGGACAGGAGAGCTCCTACGAGCAGTACTTC. Protein product: CASSQLQPGQESSYEQYF.